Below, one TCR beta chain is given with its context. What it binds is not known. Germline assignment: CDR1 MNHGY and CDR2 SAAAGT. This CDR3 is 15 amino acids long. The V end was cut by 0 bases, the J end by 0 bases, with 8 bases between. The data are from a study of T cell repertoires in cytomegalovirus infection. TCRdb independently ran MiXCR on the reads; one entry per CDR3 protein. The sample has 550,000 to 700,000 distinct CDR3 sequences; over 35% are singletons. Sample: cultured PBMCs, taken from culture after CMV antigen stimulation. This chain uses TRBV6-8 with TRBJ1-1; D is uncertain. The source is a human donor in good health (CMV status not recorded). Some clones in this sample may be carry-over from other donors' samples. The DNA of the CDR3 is TGTGCCAGCAGTTACTCGGGCGGCGTGAACACTGAAGCTTTCTTT. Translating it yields CASSYSGGVNTEAFF.